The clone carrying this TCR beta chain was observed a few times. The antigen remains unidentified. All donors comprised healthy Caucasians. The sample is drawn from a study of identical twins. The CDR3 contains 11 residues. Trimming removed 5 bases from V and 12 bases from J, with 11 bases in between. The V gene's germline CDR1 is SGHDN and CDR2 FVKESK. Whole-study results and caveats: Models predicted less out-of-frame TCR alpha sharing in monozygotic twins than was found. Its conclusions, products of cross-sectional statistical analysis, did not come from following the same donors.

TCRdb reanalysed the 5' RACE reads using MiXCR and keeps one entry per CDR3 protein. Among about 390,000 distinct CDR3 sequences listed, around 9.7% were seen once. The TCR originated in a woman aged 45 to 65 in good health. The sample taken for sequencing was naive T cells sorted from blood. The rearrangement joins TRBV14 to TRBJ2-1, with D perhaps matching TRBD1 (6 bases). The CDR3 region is CASSNVRGQFF. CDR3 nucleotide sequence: TGTGCCAGCAGCAACGTCAGGGGGCAGTTCTTC.